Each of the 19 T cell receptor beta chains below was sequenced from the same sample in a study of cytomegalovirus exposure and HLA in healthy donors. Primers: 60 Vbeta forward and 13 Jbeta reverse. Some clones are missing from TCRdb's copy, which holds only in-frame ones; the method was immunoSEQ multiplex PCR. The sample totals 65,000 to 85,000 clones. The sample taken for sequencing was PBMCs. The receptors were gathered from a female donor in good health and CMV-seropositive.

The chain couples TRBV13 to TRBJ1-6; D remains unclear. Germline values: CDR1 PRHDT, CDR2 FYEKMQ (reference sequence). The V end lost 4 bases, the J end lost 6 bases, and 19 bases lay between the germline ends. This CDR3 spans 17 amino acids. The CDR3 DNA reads TGTGCCAGCAGCTCTACCACTTACCCGGGAACTAATTCACCCCTCCACTTT. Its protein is CASSSTTYPGTNSPLHF.

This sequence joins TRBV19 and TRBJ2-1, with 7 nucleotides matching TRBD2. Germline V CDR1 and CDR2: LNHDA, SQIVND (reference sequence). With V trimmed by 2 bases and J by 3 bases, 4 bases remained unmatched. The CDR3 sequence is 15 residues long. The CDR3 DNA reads TGTGCCAGTAGTATAAGGCGGGAGAGCTACAATGAGCAGTTCTTC. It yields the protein CASSIRRESYNEQFF.

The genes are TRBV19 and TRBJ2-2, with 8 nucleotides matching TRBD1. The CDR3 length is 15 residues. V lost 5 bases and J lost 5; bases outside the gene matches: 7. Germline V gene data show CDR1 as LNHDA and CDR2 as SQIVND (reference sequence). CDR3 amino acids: CASSQTTGGTGELFF. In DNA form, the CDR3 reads TGTGCCAGTAGTCAAACCACAGGGGGTACCGGGGAGCTGTTTTTT. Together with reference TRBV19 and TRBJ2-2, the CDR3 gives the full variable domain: DGGITQSPKYLFRKEGQNVTLSCEQNLNHDAMYWYRQDPGQGLRLIYYSQIVNDFQKGDIAEGYSVSREKKESFPLTVTSAQKNPTAFYLCASSQTTGGTGELFFGEGSRLTVL.

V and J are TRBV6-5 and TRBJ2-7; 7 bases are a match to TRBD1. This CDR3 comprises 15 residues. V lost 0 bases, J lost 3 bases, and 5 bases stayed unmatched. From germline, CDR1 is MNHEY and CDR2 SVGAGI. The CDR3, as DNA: TGTGCCAGCAGTTACTCGGGACAGAGAAACTACGAGCAGTACTTC. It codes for CASSYSGQRNYEQYF.

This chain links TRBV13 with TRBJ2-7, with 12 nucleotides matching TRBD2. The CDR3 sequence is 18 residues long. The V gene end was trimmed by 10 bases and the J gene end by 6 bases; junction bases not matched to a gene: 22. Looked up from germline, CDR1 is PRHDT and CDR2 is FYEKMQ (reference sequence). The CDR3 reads CATQGLAGTTGQVGEQYF. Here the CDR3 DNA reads TGTGCCACCCAAGGACTAGCGGGGACCACAGGTCAAGTGGGCGAGCAGTACTTC.

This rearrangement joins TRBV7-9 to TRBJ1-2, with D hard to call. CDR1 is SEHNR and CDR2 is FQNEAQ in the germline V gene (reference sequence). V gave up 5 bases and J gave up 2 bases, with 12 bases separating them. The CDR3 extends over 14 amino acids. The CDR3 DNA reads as TGTGCCAGCAGCCCGGGCGGGGAAAACTATGGCTACACCTTC. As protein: CASSPGGENYGYTF.

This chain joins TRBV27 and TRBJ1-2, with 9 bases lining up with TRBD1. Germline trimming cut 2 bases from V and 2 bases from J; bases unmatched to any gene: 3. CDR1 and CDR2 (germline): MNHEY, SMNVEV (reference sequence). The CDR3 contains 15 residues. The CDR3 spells CASSLLTGGNYGYTF. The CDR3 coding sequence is TGTGCCAGCAGTTTACTGACAGGGGGAAACTATGGCTACACCTTC.

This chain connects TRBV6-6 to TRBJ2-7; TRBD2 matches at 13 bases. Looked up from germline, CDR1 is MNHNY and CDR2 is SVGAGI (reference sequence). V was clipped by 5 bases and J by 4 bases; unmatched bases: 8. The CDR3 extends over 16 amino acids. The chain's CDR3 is CASSAGGTSGKYEQYF. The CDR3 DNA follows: TGTGCCAGCAGTGCCGGGGGGACTAGCGGGAAATACGAGCAGTACTTC.

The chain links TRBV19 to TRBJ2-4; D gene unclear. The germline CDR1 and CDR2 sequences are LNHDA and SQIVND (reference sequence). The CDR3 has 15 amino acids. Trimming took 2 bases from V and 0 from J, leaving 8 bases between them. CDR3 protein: CASSITPVAKNIQYF. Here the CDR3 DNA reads TGTGCCAGTAGTATAACCCCAGTAGCCAAAAACATTCAGTACTTC.

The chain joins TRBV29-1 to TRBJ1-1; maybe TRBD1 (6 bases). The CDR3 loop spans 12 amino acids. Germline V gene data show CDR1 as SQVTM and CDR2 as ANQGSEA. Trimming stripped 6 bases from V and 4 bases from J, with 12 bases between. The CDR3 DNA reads TGCAGCGTCGGACAGTCGGGCACTGAAGCTTTCTTT. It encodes CSVGQSGTEAFF.

CDR3 residues: CASSPTDRGSTEAFF. CDR3 sequence (DNA): TGTGCCAGCAGCCCGACGGACAGGGGAAGCACTGAAGCTTTCTTT. The chain has TRBV7-9 and TRBJ1-1; 9 bases are shared with TRBD1. The CDR3 has 15 amino acids. Germline trimming cut 5 bases from V and 4 bases from J; bases unmatched to any gene: 8. Germline values: CDR1 SEHNR, CDR2 FQNEAQ (reference sequence). Looking up the rest from reference TRBV7-9 and TRBJ1-1 gives the full variable domain: DTGVSQNPRHKITKRGQNVTFRCDPISEHNRLYWYRQTLGQGPEFLTYFQNEAQLEKSRLLSDRFSAERPKGSFSTLEIQRTEQGDSAMYLCASSPTDRGSTEAFFGQGTRLTVV.

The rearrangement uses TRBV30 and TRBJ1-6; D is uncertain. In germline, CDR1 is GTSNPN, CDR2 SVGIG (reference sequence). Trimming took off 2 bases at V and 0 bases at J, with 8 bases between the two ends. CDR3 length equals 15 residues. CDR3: CAWSSESSYNSPLHF. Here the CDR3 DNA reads TGTGCCTGGAGTTCCGAGAGCTCCTATAATTCACCCCTCCACTTT.

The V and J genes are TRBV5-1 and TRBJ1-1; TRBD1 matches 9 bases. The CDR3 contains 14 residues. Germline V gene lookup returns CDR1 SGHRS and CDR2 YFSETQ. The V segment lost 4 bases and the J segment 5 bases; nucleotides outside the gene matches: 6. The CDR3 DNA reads TGCGCCAGCAGCGTGACAGGGGGAAGTACTGAAGCTTTCTTT. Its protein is CASSVTGGSTEAFF.

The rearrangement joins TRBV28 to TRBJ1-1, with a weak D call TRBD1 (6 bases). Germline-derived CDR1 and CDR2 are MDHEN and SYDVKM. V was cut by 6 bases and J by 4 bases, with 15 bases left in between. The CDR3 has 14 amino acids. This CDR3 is CASRRTGMSTEAFF. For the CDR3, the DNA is TGTGCCAGCAGACGCACAGGGATGTCCACTGAAGCTTTCTTT. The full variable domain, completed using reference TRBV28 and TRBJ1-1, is DVKVTQSSRYLVKRTGEKVFLECVQDMDHENMFWYRQDPGLGLRLIYFSYDVKMKEKGDIPEGYSVSREKKERFSLILESASTNQTSMYLCASRRTGMSTEAFFGQGTRLTVV.

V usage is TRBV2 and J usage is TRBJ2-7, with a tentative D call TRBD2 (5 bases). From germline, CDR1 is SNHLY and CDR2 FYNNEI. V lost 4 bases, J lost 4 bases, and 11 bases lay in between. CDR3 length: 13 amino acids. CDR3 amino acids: CASSARGVYEQYF. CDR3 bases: TGTGCCAGCAGTGCACGGGGTGTGTACGAGCAGTACTTC.

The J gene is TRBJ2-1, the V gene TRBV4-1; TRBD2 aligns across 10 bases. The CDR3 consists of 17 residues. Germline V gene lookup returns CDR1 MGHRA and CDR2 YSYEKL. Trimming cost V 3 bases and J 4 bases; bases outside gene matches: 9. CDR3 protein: CASSQEVAGGPYNEQFF. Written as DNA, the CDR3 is TGCGCCAGCAGCCAGGAAGTAGCGGGGGGCCCTTACAATGAGCAGTTCTTC.

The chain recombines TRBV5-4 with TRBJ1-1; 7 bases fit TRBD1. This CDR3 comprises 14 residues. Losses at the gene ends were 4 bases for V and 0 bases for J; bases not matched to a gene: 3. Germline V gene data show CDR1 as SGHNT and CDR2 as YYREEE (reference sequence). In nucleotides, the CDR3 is TGTGCCAGCAGCCCGGGACAGATGAACACTGAAGCTTTCTTT. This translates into CASSPGQMNTEAFF.

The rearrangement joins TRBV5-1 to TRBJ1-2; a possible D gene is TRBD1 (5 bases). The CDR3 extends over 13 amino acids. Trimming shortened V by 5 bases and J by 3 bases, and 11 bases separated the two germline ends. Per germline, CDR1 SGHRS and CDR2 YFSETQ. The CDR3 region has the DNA TGCGCCAGCAGAACTGACAGTTACTATGGCTACACCTTC. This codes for CASRTDSYYGYTF.

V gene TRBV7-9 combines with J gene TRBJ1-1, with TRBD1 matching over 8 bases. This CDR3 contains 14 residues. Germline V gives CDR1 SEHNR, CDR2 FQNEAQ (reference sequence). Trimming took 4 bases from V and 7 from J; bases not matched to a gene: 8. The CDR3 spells CASSYRPGGGEAFF. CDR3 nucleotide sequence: TGTGCCAGCAGCTATAGGCCAGGGGGCGGTGAAGCTTTCTTT.